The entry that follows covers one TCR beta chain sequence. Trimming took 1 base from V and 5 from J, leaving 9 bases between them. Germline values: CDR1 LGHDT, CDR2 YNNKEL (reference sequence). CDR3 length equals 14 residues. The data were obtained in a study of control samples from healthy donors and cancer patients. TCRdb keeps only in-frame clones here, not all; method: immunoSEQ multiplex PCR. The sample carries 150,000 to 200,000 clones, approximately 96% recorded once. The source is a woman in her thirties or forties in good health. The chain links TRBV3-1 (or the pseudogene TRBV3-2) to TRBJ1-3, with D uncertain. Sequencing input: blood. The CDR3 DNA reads TGTGCCAGCAGCCAAGTCGAGGGCAGAAACACCATATATTTT. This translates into CASSQVEGRNTIYF.